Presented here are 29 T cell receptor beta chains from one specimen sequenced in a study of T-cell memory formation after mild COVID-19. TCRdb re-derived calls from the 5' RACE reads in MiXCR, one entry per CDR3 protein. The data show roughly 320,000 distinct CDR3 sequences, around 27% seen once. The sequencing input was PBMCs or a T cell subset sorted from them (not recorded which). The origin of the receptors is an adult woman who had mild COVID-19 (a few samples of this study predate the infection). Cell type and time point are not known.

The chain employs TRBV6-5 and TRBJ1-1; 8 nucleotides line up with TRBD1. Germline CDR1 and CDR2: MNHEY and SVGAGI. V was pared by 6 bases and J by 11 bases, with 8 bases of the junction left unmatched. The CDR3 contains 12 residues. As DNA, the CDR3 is TGTGCCAGCAGGTCAGGGGGCGGAAATGCTTTCTTT. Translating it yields CASRSGGGNAFF.

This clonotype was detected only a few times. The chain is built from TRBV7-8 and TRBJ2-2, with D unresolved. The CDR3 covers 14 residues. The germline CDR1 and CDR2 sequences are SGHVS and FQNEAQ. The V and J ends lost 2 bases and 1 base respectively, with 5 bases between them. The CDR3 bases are TGTGCCAGCAGCTTAATGGGGAACACCGGGGAGCTGTTTTTT. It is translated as CASSLMGNTGELFF.

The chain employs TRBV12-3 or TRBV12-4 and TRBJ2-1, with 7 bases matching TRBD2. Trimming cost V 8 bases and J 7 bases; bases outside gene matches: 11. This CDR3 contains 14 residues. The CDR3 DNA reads TGTGCCAGCCGGGTCGCGGGAGAGGGGAATGAGCAGTTCTTC. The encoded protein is CASRVAGEGNEQFF.

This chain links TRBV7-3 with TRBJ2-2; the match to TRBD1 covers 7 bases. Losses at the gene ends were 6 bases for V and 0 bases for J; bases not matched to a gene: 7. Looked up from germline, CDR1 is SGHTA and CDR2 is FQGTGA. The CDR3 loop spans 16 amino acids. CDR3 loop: CASSANRGANTGELFF. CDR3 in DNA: TGTGCCAGCAGTGCAAACAGGGGCGCGAACACCGGGGAGCTGTTTTTT.

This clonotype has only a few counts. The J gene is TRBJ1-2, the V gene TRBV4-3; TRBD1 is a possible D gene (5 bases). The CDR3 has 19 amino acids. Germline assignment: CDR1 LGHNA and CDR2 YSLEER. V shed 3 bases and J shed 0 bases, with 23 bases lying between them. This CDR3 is CASSQDYPGPTTTNYGYTF. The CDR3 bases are TGCGCCAGCAGCCAGGACTACCCGGGACCCACAACGACTAACTATGGCTACACCTTC.

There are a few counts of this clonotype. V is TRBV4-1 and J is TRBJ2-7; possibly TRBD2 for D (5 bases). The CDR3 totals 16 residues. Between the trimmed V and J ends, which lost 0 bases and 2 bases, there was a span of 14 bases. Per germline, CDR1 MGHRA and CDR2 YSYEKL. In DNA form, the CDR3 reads TGCGCCAGCAGCCAAGATCCGCGGGCCCCTGCCTACGAGCAGTACTTC. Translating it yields CASSQDPRAPAYEQYF.

CDR3 sequence: CASSYSGLAPNQPQHF. CDR3 nucleotides: TGTGCCAGCAGTTACTCGGGATTAGCGCCCAATCAGCCCCAGCATTTT. The V gene is TRBV6-2 or TRBV6-3, the J gene TRBJ1-5, with D unclear. The CDR3 is made up of 16 amino acids. The V gene's germline CDR1 is MNHEY and CDR2 SVGEGT. V was trimmed by 0 bases and J by 3 bases, leaving 12 bases between them.

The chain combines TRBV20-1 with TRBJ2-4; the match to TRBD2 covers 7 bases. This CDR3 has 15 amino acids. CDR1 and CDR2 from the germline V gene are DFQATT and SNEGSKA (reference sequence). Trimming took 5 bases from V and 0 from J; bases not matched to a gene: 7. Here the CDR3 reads CSACPAGLAKNIQYF. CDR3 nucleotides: TGCAGTGCTTGCCCAGCGGGACTAGCCAAAAACATTCAGTACTTC.

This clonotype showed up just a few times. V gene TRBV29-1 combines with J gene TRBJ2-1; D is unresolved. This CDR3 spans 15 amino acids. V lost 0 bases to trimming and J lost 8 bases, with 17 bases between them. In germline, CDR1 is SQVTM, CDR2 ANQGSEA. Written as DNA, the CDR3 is TGCAGCGTTGAAGATAGGGCTTCGGGTCTCGATGAGCAGTTCTTC. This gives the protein CSVEDRASGLDEQFF.

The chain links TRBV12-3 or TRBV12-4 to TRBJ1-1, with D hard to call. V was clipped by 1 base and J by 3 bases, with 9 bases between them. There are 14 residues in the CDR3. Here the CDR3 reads CASSLGWKDTEAFF. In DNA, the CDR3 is TGTGCCAGCAGTTTAGGATGGAAGGACACTGAAGCTTTCTTT.

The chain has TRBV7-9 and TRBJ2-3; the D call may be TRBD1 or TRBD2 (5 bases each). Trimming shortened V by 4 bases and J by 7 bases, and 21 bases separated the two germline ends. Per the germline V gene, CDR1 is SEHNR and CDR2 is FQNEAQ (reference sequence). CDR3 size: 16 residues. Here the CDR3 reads CASSSYTGTAGNTQYF. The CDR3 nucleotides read TGTGCCAGCAGCTCGTACACCGGGACGGCAGGGAATACGCAGTATTTT.

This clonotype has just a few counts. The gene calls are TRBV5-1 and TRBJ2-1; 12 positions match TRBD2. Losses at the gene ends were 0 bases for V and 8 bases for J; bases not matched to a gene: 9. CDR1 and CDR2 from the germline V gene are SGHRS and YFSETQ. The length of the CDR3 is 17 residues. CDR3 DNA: TGCGCCAGCAGCTTGGGTTCTAGCGGGGGGGCAGTGCATGAGCAGTTCTTC. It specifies CASSLGSSGGAVHEQFF.

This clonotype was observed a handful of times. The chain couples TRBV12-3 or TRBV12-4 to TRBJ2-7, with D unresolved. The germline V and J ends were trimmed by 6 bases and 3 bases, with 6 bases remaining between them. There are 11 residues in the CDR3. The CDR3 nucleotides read TGTGCCAGCAGGGGCCGCTACGAGCAGTACTTC. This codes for CASRGRYEQYF.

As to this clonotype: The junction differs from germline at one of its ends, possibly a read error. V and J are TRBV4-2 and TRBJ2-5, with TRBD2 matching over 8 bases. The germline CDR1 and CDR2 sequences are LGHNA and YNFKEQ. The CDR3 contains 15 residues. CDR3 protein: CASSQDSGAQETQYF. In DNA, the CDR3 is TGTGCCAGCAGTCAAGATAGCGGGGCGCAAGAGACCCAGTACTTC.

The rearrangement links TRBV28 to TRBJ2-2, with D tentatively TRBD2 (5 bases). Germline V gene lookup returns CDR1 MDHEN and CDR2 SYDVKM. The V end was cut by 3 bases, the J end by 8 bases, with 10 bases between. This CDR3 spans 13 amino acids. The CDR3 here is CASSFYRGGELFF. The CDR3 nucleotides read TGTGCCAGCAGTTTTTACCGGGGAGGGGAGCTGTTTTTT.

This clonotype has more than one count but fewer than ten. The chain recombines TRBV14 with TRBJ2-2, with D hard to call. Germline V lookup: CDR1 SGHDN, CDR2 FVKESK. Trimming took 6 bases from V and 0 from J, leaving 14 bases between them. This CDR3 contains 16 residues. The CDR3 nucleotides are TGTGCCAGCAGTCCTCTCGAAATCGCGAACACCGGGGAGCTGTTTTTT. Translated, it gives CASSPLEIANTGELFF.

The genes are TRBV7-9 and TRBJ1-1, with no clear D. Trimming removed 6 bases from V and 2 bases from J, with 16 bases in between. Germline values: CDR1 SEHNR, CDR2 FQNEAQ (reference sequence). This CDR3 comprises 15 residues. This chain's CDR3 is CASSSPRSRNTEAFF. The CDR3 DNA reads TGTGCCAGCAGTTCCCCTCGGAGCAGAAACACTGAAGCTTTCTTT.

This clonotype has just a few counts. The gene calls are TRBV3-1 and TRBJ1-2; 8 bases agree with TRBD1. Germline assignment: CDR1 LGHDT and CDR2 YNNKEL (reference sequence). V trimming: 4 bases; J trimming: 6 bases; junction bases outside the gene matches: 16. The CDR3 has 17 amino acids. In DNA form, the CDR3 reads TGTGCCAGCAGCCTACAATCGCTCGGACAGGGTAAAAATGGCTACACCTTC. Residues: CASSLQSLGQGKNGYTF. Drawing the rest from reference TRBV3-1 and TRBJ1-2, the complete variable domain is DTAVSQTPKYLVTQMGNDKSIKCEQNLGHDTMYWYKQDSKKFLKIMFSYNNKELIINETVPNRFSPKSPDKAHLNLHINSLELGDSAVYFCASSLQSLGQGKNGYTFGSGTRLTVV.

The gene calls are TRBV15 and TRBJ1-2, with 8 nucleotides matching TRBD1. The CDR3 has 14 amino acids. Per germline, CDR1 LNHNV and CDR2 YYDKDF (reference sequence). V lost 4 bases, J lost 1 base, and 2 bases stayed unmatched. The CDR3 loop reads CATSTGQVNYGYTF. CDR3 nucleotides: TGTGCCACCAGCACGGGACAGGTTAACTATGGCTACACCTTC.

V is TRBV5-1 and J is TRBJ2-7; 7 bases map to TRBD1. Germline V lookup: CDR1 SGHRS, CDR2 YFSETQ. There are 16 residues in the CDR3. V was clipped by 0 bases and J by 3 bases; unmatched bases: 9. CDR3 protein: CASSLASGGDLYEQYF. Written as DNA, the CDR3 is TGCGCCAGCAGCTTGGCATCAGGGGGTGACCTCTACGAGCAGTACTTC.

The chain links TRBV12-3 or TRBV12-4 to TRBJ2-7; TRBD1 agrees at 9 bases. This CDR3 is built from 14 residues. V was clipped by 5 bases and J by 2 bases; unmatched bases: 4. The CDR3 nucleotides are TGTGCCAGCAGTACGGACAGGGGTCCCTACGAGCAGTACTTC. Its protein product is CASSTDRGPYEQYF.

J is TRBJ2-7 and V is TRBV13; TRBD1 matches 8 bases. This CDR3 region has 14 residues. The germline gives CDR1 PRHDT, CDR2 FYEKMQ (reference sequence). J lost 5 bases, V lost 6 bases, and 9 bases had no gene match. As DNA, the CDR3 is TGTGCCAGCAGGCGAGGGACAGGAGTCCACGAGCAGTACTTC. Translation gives CASRRGTGVHEQYF.

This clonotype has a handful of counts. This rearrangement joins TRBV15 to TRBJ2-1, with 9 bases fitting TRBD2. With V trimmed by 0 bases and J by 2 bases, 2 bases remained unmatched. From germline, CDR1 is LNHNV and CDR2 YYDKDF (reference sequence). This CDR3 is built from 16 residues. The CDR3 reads CATSRDRGRAYNEQFF. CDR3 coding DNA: TGTGCCACCAGCAGAGATCGCGGGAGGGCCTACAATGAGCAGTTCTTC.

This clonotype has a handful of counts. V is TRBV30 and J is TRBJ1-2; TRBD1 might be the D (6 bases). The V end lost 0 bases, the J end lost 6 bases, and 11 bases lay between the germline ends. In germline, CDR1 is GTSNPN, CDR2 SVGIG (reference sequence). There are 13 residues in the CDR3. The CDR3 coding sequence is TGTGCCTGGAGTGTAGGAGGGGGGAATGGCTACACCTTC. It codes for CAWSVGGGNGYTF.

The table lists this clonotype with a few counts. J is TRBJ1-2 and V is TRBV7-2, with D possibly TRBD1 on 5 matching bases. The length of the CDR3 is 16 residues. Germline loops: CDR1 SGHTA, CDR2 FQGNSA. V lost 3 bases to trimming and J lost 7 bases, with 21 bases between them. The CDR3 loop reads CASSFDAGLRGGGYTF. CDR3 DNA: TGTGCCAGCAGCTTCGACGCGGGACTCCGGGGCGGTGGCTACACCTTC.

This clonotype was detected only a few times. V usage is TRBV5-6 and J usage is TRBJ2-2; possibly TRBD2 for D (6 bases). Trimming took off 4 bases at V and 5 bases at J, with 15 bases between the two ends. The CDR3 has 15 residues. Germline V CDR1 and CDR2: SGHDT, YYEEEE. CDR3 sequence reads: CASSGTPGGTGELFF. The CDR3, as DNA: TGTGCCAGCAGCGGTACACCCGGAGGGACCGGGGAGCTGTTTTTT.

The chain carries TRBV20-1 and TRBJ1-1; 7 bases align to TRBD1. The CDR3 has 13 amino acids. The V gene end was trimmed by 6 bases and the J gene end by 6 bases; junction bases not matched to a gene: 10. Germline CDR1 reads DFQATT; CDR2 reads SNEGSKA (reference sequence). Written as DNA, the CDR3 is TGCAGTGCCGAGGGCAGGGGGTTCTCTGAAGCTTTCTTT. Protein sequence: CSAEGRGFSEAFF.

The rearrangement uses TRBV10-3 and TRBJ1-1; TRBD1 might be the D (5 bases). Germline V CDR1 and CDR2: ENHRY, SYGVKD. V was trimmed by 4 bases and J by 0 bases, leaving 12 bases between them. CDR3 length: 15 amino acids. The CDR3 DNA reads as TGTGCCATCAGTGGGCTGGGGGGGATGAACACTGAAGCTTTCTTT. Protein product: CAISGLGGMNTEAFF.

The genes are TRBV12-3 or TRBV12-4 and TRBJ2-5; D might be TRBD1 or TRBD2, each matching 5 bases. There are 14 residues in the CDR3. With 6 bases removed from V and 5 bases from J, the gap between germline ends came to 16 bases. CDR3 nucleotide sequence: TGTGCCAGCAGCCCCCCCGGGGCACCGGAGACCCAGTACTTC. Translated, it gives CASSPPGAPETQYF.